The following is a T cell receptor (beta chain) sequence with its context. The antigen it binds to is not known. Qualities for individual bases were not recorded, and no much larger clone is one base off. The data stem from a study of T cells in Graves' hyperthyroidism and ophthalmopathy (dated by TCRdb to the late 2010s). Study-wide context: To identify TCR V-J signatures that set the groups apart, the researchers used a discovery cohort of more than 95 patients, made up of under 45 with Graves' ophthalmopathy and 55 to 65 with stable Graves' hyperthyroidism. An independent validation cohort of under 20 hyperthyroidism patients and 15 or so patients who later progressed to ophthalmopathy tested prospective prediction of ophthalmopathy. For training and testing, the roughly 100 patients in the discovery cohort were randomly divided in a 7:3 ratio. In roughly six Graves' hyperthyroidism patients, the study also compared T-cell repertoires from thyroid tissue with T-cell repertoires from blood. After sampling, hyperthyroidism patients received methimazole starting at 30 mg daily, and ophthalmopathy patients received high-dose intravenous methylprednisolone. TCR Vbeta CDR3 sequencing of 140 or so peripheral blood samples (over 40 ophthalmopathy, roughly 72 hyperthyroidism and roughly 17 progressor patients) is reported in the paper.

TCR beta CDR3 regions were amplified from RNA transcripts. The TCR CDR3 was subjected to a first round of RT-PCR using the HTBI primer set and the Qiagen OneStep RT-PCR kit. Libraries were constructed in a second round of multiplex PCR, after which size selection and purification were carried out. The libraries were sequenced on an Illumina HiSeq2000 using paired-end 100 bp reads. Concerning the study's data processing: SOAPnuke was used to process the raw data, with reads discarded if the reads contained adapters or uncalled bases, had a mean Phred below 15, or lacked an exact constant-primer or identifier match. COPE v1.2.5 was used to merge high-quality paired reads, and clonotypes were defined as unique nucleotide sequences. MiTCR v1.1 was used to align clonotypes to the IMGT TRBV, TRBD and TRBJ reference segments. The analysis was restricted to V-J combinations with a frequency above 0.0001, which together covered 99.2% of the repertoires. A TCS score was defined as the ratio between F50 (clonal expansion) and ExV (chaos), using BLOSUM62-based TCRdist between CDR3 peptides within each V-J. Welch's t-statistics and random forest reduced roughly 500 V-J features to around 14, which were used in a naive Bayes classifier (R e1071). The Morisita-Horn index was used to measure how similar the thyroid and blood repertoires were. The raw public reads went through TCRdb reprocessing: fastp at Q25, MiXCR clone calling, in-frame beta chains kept. Each record represents a unique CDR3 protein, reported with the most common genes and DNA among its rows. The V and J calls follow TCRdb's processing rather than the paper's. The sample records approximately 700,000 distinct CDR3 sequences, about 45% of which are singletons. The top ten hold approximately 6.8% of the sample.

V is clipped by 2 bases and J by 8 bases, and the sequence between their germline boundaries is 19 bases long. CDR1 and CDR2, per the germline V gene, are SGHRS and YFSETQ. Inclusive of the bounding cysteine and phenylalanine, the CDR3 is 15 residues long. Of the read, only the CDR3 DNA is kept; its 45 bases are in frame from base 1. Here is what the overall study found, with its caveats: A 13 V-J signature model separated ophthalmopathy from stable hyperthyroidism, with approximately 87% sensitivity and roughly 82% specificity in cross-validation and 80%/75% in testing. In validation, the model predicted progression to ophthalmopathy a median of 6.5 months before onset, with approximately 71% sensitivity and 72.22% specificity. Sample size was not statistically predetermined, and blinding of investigators to group allocation was not performed. Most expanded thyroid clonotypes (frequency above 0.001) were also detected in blood, a finding suggesting that blood repertoires may reflect thyroid immune responses.

Patients with uncontrolled infections, other autoimmune diseases, pregnancy or lactation were excluded. Clinical symptoms, serum thyroxine and TRAb, thyroid ultrasound, and orbital computed tomography formed the basis for the diagnoses. Trizol reagent was used to extract total RNA, and RNA quality was then checked on an Agilent 2100 Bioanalyzer. The source material was peripheral blood or thyroid tissue (not recorded which). The sequence joins TRBV5-1 to TRBJ1-2; perhaps TRBD1 is the D gene, with 6 bases matching. The receptor's source is an adult man with Graves' disease, either hyperthyroidism or ophthalmopathy (not recorded which). In nucleotide form, the sequence is TGCGCCAGCAGCTTAACCGGGACAAGTACTGAGGGCTACACCTTC. The translation is CASSLTGTSTEGYTF.